What follows are 24 T cell receptor beta chains derived from one specimen sequenced in a study of shared clonotypes between healthy human individuals. Only in-frame clones appear in the TCRdb table, and some are missing; sequencing was by immunoSEQ multiplex PCR. The sample has 2.3 million or so clones; approximately 93% are singletons. The sample comprised naive CD4+ T cells from PBMCs. Subset noted: CD45RA+ positively selected. These TCRs come from a man in his late teens or twenties in good health. Some clones in this sample may be carry-over from other donors' samples.

J is TRBJ2-1 and V is TRBV28, with 7 bases fitting TRBD1. V lost 5 bases to trimming and J lost 3 bases; unmatched junction nucleotides: 7. Germline lookup yields CDR1 MDHEN and CDR2 SYDVKM. The CDR3 is 15 amino acids. DNA of the CDR3: TGTGCCAGCAGTGCCCACCGGGACAGCTACAATGAGCAGTTCTTC. Encoded protein: CASSAHRDSYNEQFF.

A note on this clone: The sample contains more than one DNA sequence encoding this CDR3. The rearrangement uses TRBV10-1 and TRBJ2-5, with TRBD2 identical over 11 bases. Unmatched junction bases numbered 3, after V lost 2 bases and J lost 1 base. CDR1 is WNHNN and CDR2 is SYGVQD in the germline V gene (reference sequence). There are 16 residues in the CDR3. The CDR3 DNA follows: TGCGCCAGCAGTGAGGGGACTAGCGGAACCCAAGAGACCCAGTACTTC. The encoded protein is CASSEGTSGTQETQYF.

V usage is TRBV11-2 and J usage is TRBJ2-7; 9 bases align to TRBD2. There are 15 residues in the CDR3. The trim removed 5 bases at V and 3 bases at J, leaving 8 bases unmatched. Germline assignment: CDR1 SGHAT and CDR2 FQNNGV. CDR3 in amino acids: CASSLRLAGRYEQYF. CDR3 nucleotide sequence: TGTGCCAGCAGCCTTCGGCTAGCGGGACGCTACGAGCAGTACTTC.

This chain uses TRBV28 with TRBJ1-5, with 10 bases identical to TRBD1. Germline V CDR1 and CDR2: MDHEN, SYDVKM. With V trimmed by 8 bases and J by 1 base, 11 bases remained unmatched. The CDR3 covers 17 residues. The CDR3, as DNA: TGTGCCAGCGTTTCCGGGACAGGGGTGCTGAGCAATCAGCCCCAGCATTTT. Its translation is CASVSGTGVLSNQPQHF.

The rearrangement uses TRBV11-3 and TRBJ1-3, with D maybe TRBD1 (5 bases). V was pared by 5 bases and J by 2 bases, with 13 bases between. The CDR3 totals 15 residues. Germline values: CDR1 SGHNT, CDR2 YENEEA. DNA of the CDR3: TGTGCCAGCAGCCGGGGACCAACAACTGGAAACACCATATATTTT. Its protein is CASSRGPTTGNTIYF.

This CDR3 reads CATETYEQYF. In DNA, the CDR3 is TGTGCCACCGAAACCTACGAGCAGTACTTC. The chain combines TRBV28 with TRBJ2-7; D is undetermined. This CDR3 has 10 amino acids. Germline CDR1 and CDR2: MDHEN and SYDVKM. The ends were cut back, 10 bases at V and 2 bases at J, with 6 bases in the middle.

This chain joins TRBV19 and TRBJ2-5; tentative D call: TRBD2 (5 bases). This CDR3 comprises 16 residues. Germline assignment: CDR1 LNHDA and CDR2 SQIVND (reference sequence). Deletions cut 6 bases from V and 5 bases from J, with 22 bases between. CDR3 nucleotide sequence: TGTGCCAGTAGGTCTTTGGCCTCGGACTCGCGGGAGACCCAGTACTTC. This encodes CASRSLASDSRETQYF.

The J gene is TRBJ2-7, the V gene TRBV19; D may be TRBD2 (7 bases). The CDR3 is made up of 15 amino acids. The germline CDR1 and CDR2 sequences are LNHDA and SQIVND (reference sequence). Between the trimmed V and J ends, which lost 7 bases and 2 bases, there was a span of 18 bases. CDR3 protein: CASKGGQGTPYEQYF. CDR3 nucleotides: TGTGCCAGTAAGGGGGGGCAGGGCACACCCTACGAGCAGTACTTC. The full variable domain, in which reference TRBV19 and TRBJ2-7 provide the parts outside the CDR3, is DGGITQSPKYLFRKEGQNVTLSCEQNLNHDAMYWYRQDPGQGLRLIYYSQIVNDFQKGDIAEGYSVSREKKESFPLTVTSAQKNPTAFYLCASKGGQGTPYEQYFGPGTRLTVT.

The rearrangement links TRBV7-9 to TRBJ1-1; D gene ambiguous. V was cut by 7 bases and J by 0 bases, with 6 bases left in between. The V gene's germline CDR1 is SEHNR and CDR2 FQNEAQ (reference sequence). This CDR3 is built from 12 residues. The DNA for the CDR3 is TGTGCCAGCACCCCCGTGAACACTGAAGCTTTCTTT. Protein product: CASTPVNTEAFF.

The chain uses TRBV7-3 and TRBJ2-6; TRBD1 aligns across 10 bases. The trim removed 1 base at V and 0 bases at J, leaving 12 bases unmatched. The V gene's germline CDR1 is SGHTA and CDR2 FQGTGA. The CDR3 spans 21 residues. CDR3 residues: CASSLRAWDRGLPSGANVLTF. CDR3 DNA: TGTGCCAGCAGCTTAAGGGCGTGGGACAGGGGCCTCCCCTCTGGGGCCAACGTCCTGACTTTC.

This chain links TRBV6-1 with TRBJ2-3; 15 bases are shared with TRBD2. Germline CDR1 is MNHNS and CDR2 is SASEGT. The CDR3 totals 19 residues. V shed 2 bases and J 0 bases; nucleotides not matched to a gene: 6. CDR3 DNA: TGTGCCAGCAGTGAACTAAAGGGGACTAGCGGGAGGAGCACAGATACGCAGTATTTT. Translated: CASSELKGTSGRSTDTQYF.

The rearrangement uses TRBV6-5 and TRBJ2-7; 9 bases are shared with TRBD2. V lost 4 bases and J lost 7; bases outside the gene matches: 8. This CDR3 is 14 amino acids long. Germline assignment: CDR1 MNHEY and CDR2 SVGAGI. The CDR3 DNA sequence: TGTGCCAGCAGTTCGAGCGGGAGGAACAAGGAGCAGTACTTC. Protein product: CASSSSGRNKEQYF.

This chain connects TRBV28 to TRBJ2-2, with 8 positions matching TRBD2. CDR3 length: 15 residues. Trimming at V came to 2 bases and at J to 4 bases, leaving 3 bases not matched to a gene. Germline CDR1 and CDR2: MDHEN and SYDVKM. As DNA, the CDR3 is TGTGCCAGCAGTTTAGGGACTAGGGGCACCGGGGAGCTGTTTTTT. Amino acids: CASSLGTRGTGELFF. Supplemented by reference TRBV28 and TRBJ2-2, the full variable domain reads DVKVTQSSRYLVKRTGEKVFLECVQDMDHENMFWYRQDPGLGLRLIYFSYDVKMKEKGDIPEGYSVSREKKERFSLILESASTNQTSMYLCASSLGTRGTGELFFGEGSRLTVL.

The V and J genes are TRBV6-1 and TRBJ2-3; tentatively, D is TRBD1 (6 bases). This CDR3 comprises 14 residues. Per germline, CDR1 MNHNS and CDR2 SASEGT. Between the trimmed V and J ends, which lost 8 bases and 2 bases, there was a span of 14 bases. The CDR3 sequence is CASGRQANTDTQYF. DNA for the CDR3: TGTGCCAGCGGACGACAGGCAAACACAGATACGCAGTATTTT.

The CDR3 loop is CASSLTSGGPGRETQYF. The CDR3 nucleotides are TGTGCCAGCAGCTTAACTAGCGGGGGTCCGGGGAGAGAGACCCAGTACTTC. The chain combines TRBV7-2 with TRBJ2-5, with 11 bases lining up with TRBD2. This CDR3 is built from 17 residues. Germline values: CDR1 SGHTA, CDR2 FQGNSA. V lost 2 bases, J lost 4 bases, and 9 bases stayed unmatched.

The rearrangement links TRBV7-2 to TRBJ2-2; tentatively, D is TRBD2 (6 bases). Trimming removed 0 bases from V and 0 bases from J, with 8 bases in between. The CDR3 spans 16 residues. The germline V gene has CDR1 SGHTA and CDR2 FQGNSA. This chain's CDR3 is CASSLARGANTGELFF. The CDR3 DNA follows: TGTGCCAGCAGCTTAGCGCGGGGCGCGAACACCGGGGAGCTGTTTTTT.

The chain uses TRBV7-3 and TRBJ2-5; 8 positions match TRBD1. The CDR3 loop spans 13 amino acids. The V segment lost 4 bases and the J segment 5 bases; nucleotides outside the gene matches: 3. The germline gives CDR1 SGHTA, CDR2 FQGTGA. The CDR3: CASSSDRAETQYF. CDR3 in DNA: TGTGCCAGCAGCTCGGACAGGGCGGAGACCCAGTACTTC.

The chain is built from TRBV18 and TRBJ2-7, with D perhaps TRBD2 (5 bases). The CDR3 runs to 15 residues. The V gene lost 3 bases and the J gene lost 3 bases, with 15 bases spanning the gap. Germline V CDR1 and CDR2: KGHSH, LQKENI. CDR3 sequence reads: CASSPASGVHYEQYF. The CDR3 DNA sequence: TGTGCCAGCTCACCTGCCAGCGGTGTACACTACGAGCAGTACTTC.

The V and J genes are TRBV5-6 and TRBJ2-1, with TRBD2 identical over 11 bases. This CDR3 comprises 17 residues. V lost 4 bases to trimming and J lost 2 bases; unmatched junction nucleotides: 8. The germline V gene has CDR1 SGHDT and CDR2 YYEEEE. In nucleotides, the CDR3 is TGTGCCAGCAGCCTTCGACTAGCGGGGATTCCCTACAATGAGCAGTTCTTC. The encoded protein is CASSLRLAGIPYNEQFF.

This chain's CDR3 is CASSPGQFSYEQYF. CDR3 nucleotide sequence: TGCGCCAGCAGCCCGGGACAGTTCTCCTACGAGCAGTACTTC. The chain couples TRBV5-1 to TRBJ2-7; 7 bases fit TRBD1. V was clipped by 4 bases and J by 0 bases; unmatched bases: 4. The CDR3 has 14 residues. Germline assignment: CDR1 SGHRS and CDR2 YFSETQ.

The genes are TRBV6-1 and TRBJ2-1, with D unclear. The V gene's germline CDR1 is MNHNS and CDR2 SASEGT. Trimming removed 2 bases at V and 15 bases at J, with 17 bases between. This CDR3 spans 13 amino acids. In nucleotides, the CDR3 is TGTGCCAGCAGTGAAACTTACTCCCTGAGTCCGTTCTTC. Translation gives CASSETYSLSPFF.

The gene calls are TRBV9 and TRBJ1-3; D may be TRBD1 (6 bases). The V gene's germline CDR1 is SGDLS and CDR2 YYNGEE. CDR3 size: 19 residues. V lost 4 bases and J 0 bases, leaving 23 bases between the germline ends. As DNA, the CDR3 is TGTGCCAGCAGCCTAGGACAGCTAGGGTTGGGTAGCTCTGGAAACACCATATATTTT. Its protein product is CASSLGQLGLGSSGNTIYF.

The chain links TRBV5-5 to TRBJ1-3; D not resolved. Germline lookup yields CDR1 SGHKS and CDR2 YYEKEE (reference sequence). This CDR3 region has 14 residues. V gave up 0 bases and J gave up 2 bases, with 6 bases separating them. As DNA, the CDR3 is TGTGCCAGCAGCTTGGCTTCCCCTGGAAACACCATATATTTT. This translates into CASSLASPGNTIYF.

In regard to this clone: Distinct nucleotide sequences in the sample also encode this CDR3. The CDR3 DNA sequence: TGTGCCACCAACAGGGATCGGAACACCGGGGAGCTGTTTTTT. It translates to CATNRDRNTGELFF. J is TRBJ2-2 and V is TRBV2; perhaps TRBD1 as D (6 bases). Looked up from germline, CDR1 is SNHLY and CDR2 is FYNNEI. The CDR3 is 14 amino acids. Trimming removed 10 bases from V and 1 base from J, with 13 bases in between.